Listed below are T cell receptor beta chains from one sample, sequenced in a study of T cell changes during pregnancy in multiple sclerosis. Sequencing was performed with immunoSEQ multiplex PCR; in TCRdb, only in-frame clones are kept and a portion is missing. The sample includes around 40,000 clones, 75% to 90% of them seen just once. The sequencing here drew on CD4+ T cells from peripheral blood mononuclear cells, taken in the first trimester of pregnancy. These TCRs come from a female donor with multiple sclerosis, enrolled in a pregnancy study. Each CDR3 is given with its conserved first and last residue. Each record gives: V gene, D gene, J gene, CDR3 DNA, CDR3 protein. D genes are given only for firm matches.

v_call: TRBV11-2
d_call: TRBD2
j_call: TRBJ2-1
cdr3_nt: TGTGCCAGCAGCACGGGACTAGGTAATGAGCAGTTCTTC
cdr3_aa: CASSTGLGNEQFF

v_call: TRBV7-9
d_call: NA
j_call: TRBJ2-3
cdr3_nt: TGTGCCAGCAGCCCCCCCGGGACTCAGTCCGATACGCAGTATTTT
cdr3_aa: CASSPPGTQSDTQYF

v_call: TRBV18
d_call: TRBD1
j_call: TRBJ2-7
cdr3_nt: TGTGCCAGCTCACCAACAGGACAGGCTAACTACGAGCAGTACTTC
cdr3_aa: CASSPTGQANYEQYF

v_call: TRBV19
d_call: NA
j_call: TRBJ2-1
cdr3_nt: TGTGCCAGTAGTATTTTCGCGGGGATGGGGGAGCAGTTCTTC
cdr3_aa: CASSIFAGMGEQFF

v_call: TRBV5-1
d_call: NA
j_call: TRBJ1-1
cdr3_nt: TGCGCCAGCAGCTTCTCGGACAAGAACACTGAAGCTTTCTTT
cdr3_aa: CASSFSDKNTEAFF

v_call: TRBV5-1
d_call: TRBD2
j_call: TRBJ2-7
cdr3_nt: TGCGCCAGCAGCCTCCGGAGACTAGCGGGAGTAATGGCACGGGAGCAGTACTTC
cdr3_aa: CASSLRRLAGVMAREQYF

v_call: TRBV6-6
d_call: TRBD1
j_call: TRBJ2-3
cdr3_nt: TGTGCCAGCCAACATGGACAGGGCTCGGATACGCAGTATTTT
cdr3_aa: CASQHGQGSDTQYF

v_call: TRBV4-3
d_call: TRBD2
j_call: TRBJ2-5
cdr3_nt: TGCGCCAGCAGCCAAACCGGGGGGGGCTACGGGGAGACCCAGTACTTC
cdr3_aa: CASSQTGGGYGETQYF

v_call: TRBV10-3
d_call: NA
j_call: TRBJ1-2
cdr3_nt: TGTGCCATCGGACCAGGGGAAGGCTACACCTTC
cdr3_aa: CAIGPGEGYTF

v_call: TRBV7-2
d_call: TRBD1
j_call: TRBJ2-6
cdr3_nt: TGTGCCACTACCGGGACAGGGGGCGCGATTGGGGCCAACGTCCTGACTTTC
cdr3_aa: CATTGTGGAIGANVLTF

v_call: TRBV5-1
d_call: NA
j_call: TRBJ2-7
cdr3_nt: TGCGCCAGCCGACCTGGTTACAGAGTCTACGAGCAGTACTTC
cdr3_aa: CASRPGYRVYEQYF